The 28 T cell receptor beta chains presented below share a single source sample, sequenced in a study of cytomegalovirus exposure and HLA in healthy donors. Amplification used 60 Vbeta primers and 13 Jbeta primers. TCRdb keeps only in-frame clones here, not all; method: immunoSEQ multiplex PCR. This sample yields about 170,000 clones, of which approximately 85% are seen a single time; roughly 2.5% belongs to the top ten. Sequencing was done on a sample of PBMCs. Receptor source: a man aged 30 to 39 in good health and CMV-seropositive.

This rearrangement joins TRBV11-2 to TRBJ2-5, with 7 bases that match TRBD1. Looked up from germline, CDR1 is SGHAT and CDR2 is FQNNGV. V lost 2 bases and J lost 0; bases outside the gene matches: 3. CDR3 size: 15 residues. CDR3 bases: TGTGCCAGCAGCTTATTGGGACAGTACCAAGAGACCCAGTACTTC. It translates to CASSLLGQYQETQYF.

The sample holds a few counts of this clone. This chain links TRBV19 with TRBJ1-2, with 8 positions matching TRBD1. The germline gives CDR1 LNHDA, CDR2 SQIVND (reference sequence). The junction had 8 bases not matched to a gene; V was cut back by 9 bases and J by 5 bases. The CDR3 contains 13 residues. The CDR3 nucleotides are TGTGCCAGCAGAGCGGACAGGGTGTATGGCTACACCTTC. This gives the protein CASRADRVYGYTF.

The chain couples TRBV7-9 to TRBJ1-2, with D uncertain. This CDR3 is 16 amino acids long. Germline V gene sequence: CDR1 SEHNR, CDR2 FQNEAQ (reference sequence). Trimming left V 1 base short and J 8 bases short, with 20 bases between. CDR3 sequence: CASSLDLEGPARGYTF. The CDR3 DNA sequence: TGTGCCAGCAGCTTAGACCTAGAGGGTCCGGCACGCGGCTACACCTTC.

The chain recombines TRBV19 with TRBJ2-1; D is possibly TRBD2 (5 bases). Germline lookup yields CDR1 LNHDA and CDR2 SQIVND (reference sequence). The CDR3 length is 17 residues. The V and J ends lost 2 bases and 2 bases respectively, with 16 bases between them. The CDR3: CASSISGGTSAYNEQFF. DNA of the CDR3: TGTGCCAGTAGTATAAGTGGAGGTACGTCGGCCTACAATGAGCAGTTCTTC.

The rearrangement uses TRBV14 and TRBJ2-2; 14 bases align to TRBD2. The germline V gene has CDR1 SGHDN and CDR2 FVKESK. This CDR3 spans 18 amino acids. Losses at the gene ends were 1 base for V and 5 bases for J; bases not matched to a gene: 6. The CDR3 loop reads CASSQGLAGGPGTGELFF. Written as DNA, the CDR3 is TGTGCCAGCAGCCAAGGACTAGCGGGAGGGCCCGGGACCGGGGAGCTGTTTTTT.

A few counts support this clone. The chain joins TRBV5-6 to TRBJ2-7; possibly TRBD1 for D (6 bases). The V gene lost 2 bases and the J gene lost 4 bases, with 13 bases spanning the gap. CDR1 is SGHDT and CDR2 is YYEEEE in the germline V gene. The CDR3 is 14 residues long. In DNA form, the CDR3 reads TGTGCCAGCAGCTTTATCGGGACATTGTACGAGCAGTACGTC. Protein: CASSFIGTLYEQYV.

V and J are TRBV5-5 and TRBJ2-3, with D tentatively TRBD2 (5 bases). From germline, CDR1 is SGHKS and CDR2 YYEKEE (reference sequence). Trimming left V 4 bases short and J 1 base short, with 10 bases between. The CDR3 length is 14 residues. CDR3 in amino acids: CASSGTRGTDTQYF. CDR3 coding DNA: TGTGCCAGCAGCGGCACTAGAGGCACAGATACGCAGTATTTT.

V usage is TRBV5-1 and J usage is TRBJ2-1; the match to TRBD2 covers 9 bases. Germline assignment: CDR1 SGHRS and CDR2 YFSETQ. The V gene end was trimmed by 4 bases and the J gene end by 7 bases; junction bases not matched to a gene: 6. CDR3 length equals 14 residues. The CDR3 sequence is CASSDRGGENEQFF. CDR3 DNA sequence: TGCGCCAGCAGCGACCGCGGGGGGGAAAATGAGCAGTTCTTC.

This clone has a single count. The J gene is TRBJ1-5, the V gene TRBV4-2, with TRBD1 matching over 7 bases. The V segment lost 4 bases and the J segment 2 bases; nucleotides outside the gene matches: 2. The CDR3 has 14 residues. Germline V gene sequence: CDR1 LGHNA, CDR2 YNFKEQ. CDR3: CASSRGQGNQPQHF. The CDR3 DNA reads as TGTGCCAGCAGCCGCGGACAGGGCAATCAGCCCCAGCATTTT.

The rearrangement links TRBV7-6 to TRBJ2-1; D is ambiguous. The CDR3 sequence is 15 residues long. The V gene lost 5 bases and the J gene lost 0 bases, with 11 bases spanning the gap. Germline V gives CDR1 SGHVS, CDR2 FNYEAQ. CDR3 sequence reads: CASSTSSSSYNEQFF. CDR3 nucleotide sequence: TGTGCCAGCAGCACCTCATCGAGCTCCTACAATGAGCAGTTCTTC.

Comments on this clone: One end of the junction does not line up with germline, which may come from a read error. V is TRBV7-7 and J is TRBJ2-5; 8 positions agree with TRBD1. There are 15 residues in the CDR3. From germline, CDR1 is SSHAT and CDR2 FNYEAQ (reference sequence). CDR3 DNA sequence: TGTGCTAGCAGTACCGGGGACAGGAGGAGAGAGACCCAGTACTTC. Translating it yields CASSTGDRRRETQYF.

This chain joins TRBV5-1 and TRBJ2-7; unclear D gene. The CDR3 totals 16 residues. Trimming left V 1 base short and J 7 bases short, with 21 bases between. Germline-derived CDR1 and CDR2 are SGHRS and YFSETQ. DNA for the CDR3: TGCGCCAGCAGCTTGAAAGGAGCCCAACGGAGAGTAGAGCAGTACGTC. Protein product: CASSLKGAQRRVEQYV.

The CDR3 DNA reads TGTGCCAGCAGCCGACAGGGGAGGGGTGAAAAACTGTTTTTT. It encodes CASSRQGRGEKLFF. The chain carries TRBV4-2 and TRBJ1-4, with 8 bases aligning to TRBD1. J was trimmed by 7 bases and V by 4 bases; bases with no gene match: 5. This CDR3 comprises 14 residues. The germline V gene has CDR1 LGHNA and CDR2 YNFKEQ.

V is TRBV19 and J is TRBJ2-1; maybe TRBD1 (5 bases). CDR1 and CDR2 from the germline V gene are LNHDA and SQIVND (reference sequence). This CDR3 has 15 amino acids. The ends were cut back, 1 base at V and 3 bases at J, with 10 bases in the middle. The CDR3 reads CASSIGDRFYNEQFF. In DNA, the CDR3 is TGTGCCAGTAGTATAGGAGACAGATTCTACAATGAGCAGTTCTTC.

The rearrangement uses TRBV6-5 and TRBJ2-7, with 7 bases identical to TRBD2. The V segment lost 5 bases and the J segment 5 bases; nucleotides outside the gene matches: 9. From germline, CDR1 is MNHEY and CDR2 SVGAGI. The CDR3 is made up of 14 amino acids. The CDR3 sequence is CASSGDYLVHEQYV. The CDR3 DNA sequence: TGTGCCAGCAGTGGGGACTACTTAGTTCACGAGCAGTACGTC.

This clone has a single count. The CDR3 region is CASSPRWTDYGYTF. The CDR3 DNA reads as TGCGCCAGCAGCCCTAGGTGGACAGACTATGGCTACACCTTC. The chain employs TRBV4-3 and TRBJ1-2; possible D gene TRBD1, 6 bases. This CDR3 contains 14 residues. Germline lookup yields CDR1 LGHNA and CDR2 YSLEER. V lost 4 bases to trimming and J lost 3 bases, with 12 bases between them.

J is TRBJ1-1 and V is TRBV9; 7 bases align to TRBD1. Germline CDR1 is SGDLS and CDR2 is YYNGEE. V lost 4 bases to trimming and J lost 11 bases; unmatched junction nucleotides: 11. The CDR3 runs 13 residues. CDR3 loop: CASSTGDLIDAFF. The DNA of the CDR3 is TGTGCCAGCAGCACAGGGGACTTGATCGATGCTTTCTTT. The whole variable domain, filled in from reference TRBV9 and TRBJ1-1, reads DSGVTQTPKHLITATGQRVTLRCSPRSGDLSVYWYQQSLDQGLQFLIQYYNGEERAKGNILERFSAQQFPDLHSELNLSSLELGDSALYFCASSTGDLIDAFFGQGTRLTVV.

In its sample, this clone was seen a few times. V is TRBV30 and J is TRBJ2-2; 9 bases fit TRBD2. The germline CDR1 and CDR2 sequences are GTSNPN and SVGIG (reference sequence). V dropped 1 base and J dropped 5; count of bases not matched to a gene: 5. The CDR3 is 15 amino acids. The CDR3 nucleotides read TGTGCCTGGAGTGCTAGCGGGATGGATACCGGGGAGCTGTTTTTT. It yields the protein CAWSASGMDTGELFF.

This chain connects TRBV7-9 to TRBJ2-7, with a possible D match to TRBD1 (5 bases). V gave up 5 bases and J gave up 4 bases, with 9 bases separating them. This CDR3 region has 12 residues. The germline gives CDR1 SEHNR, CDR2 FQNEAQ (reference sequence). The CDR3 nucleotides are TGTGCCAGCAGCGGCCACAGGTACGAGCAGTACTTC. This sequence encodes CASSGHRYEQYF.

This clone was counted between two and nine times. CDR3 nucleotides: TGCAGCTCCCGGGGGACAGATACGCAGTATTTT. It encodes CSSRGTDTQYF. The rearrangement joins TRBV29-1 to TRBJ2-3, with a tentative D call TRBD2 (6 bases). Between the trimmed V and J ends, which lost 8 bases and 3 bases, there was a span of 9 bases. The CDR3 loop spans 11 amino acids. The germline gives CDR1 SQVTM, CDR2 ANQGSEA.

The V and J genes are TRBV7-2 and TRBJ2-7; 16 bases match TRBD2. V shed 1 base and J 6 bases; nucleotides not matched to a gene: 9. In germline, CDR1 is SGHTA, CDR2 FQGNSA. The CDR3 loop spans 18 amino acids. CDR3 loop: CASSLVGTSGRAVAEQYF. CDR3 coding DNA: TGTGCCAGCAGCTTAGTGGGGACTAGCGGGAGGGCCGTGGCCGAGCAGTACTTC.

This sequence joins TRBV27 and TRBJ2-2; 7 positions match TRBD2. V was clipped by 3 bases and J by 6 bases; unmatched bases: 10. This CDR3 is 16 amino acids long. Per germline, CDR1 MNHEY and CDR2 SMNVEV (reference sequence). In DNA, the CDR3 is TGTGCCAGCAGTTTTCGGGGCGGGAGCTTTGCCGGGGAGCTGTTTTTT. Protein sequence: CASSFRGGSFAGELFF.

The CDR3, as DNA: TGTGCCAGCAGTGACGATGCGGAGTCCTATGGCTACACCTTC. Translated, it gives CASSDDAESYGYTF. The J gene is TRBJ1-2, the V gene TRBV6-5; D remains ambiguous. Germline V lookup: CDR1 MNHEY, CDR2 SVGAGI. V lost 5 bases and J lost 4, with 14 bases in between. There are 14 residues in the CDR3.

This clone is a singleton in its sample. CDR3 residues: CASSRDSNQPQHF. CDR3 in DNA: TGTGCCAGCAGCCGGGACAGTAATCAGCCCCAGCATTTT. The gene calls are TRBV6-1 and TRBJ1-5; 7 nucleotides align to TRBD1. Trimming removed 6 bases from V and 4 bases from J; junction bases left unmatched: 3. CDR3 length: 13 residues. The germline gives CDR1 MNHNS, CDR2 SASEGT.

This clone was observed a handful of times. This sequence joins TRBV6-5 and TRBJ1-4; D is unclear. CDR1 is MNHEY, CDR2 SVGAGI, per germline. Trimming stripped 5 bases from V and 5 bases from J, with 9 bases between. The CDR3 spans 13 residues. For the CDR3, the DNA is TGTGCCAGCAGTGGGCGGGCGAATGAAAAACTGTTTTTT. It specifies CASSGRANEKLFF.

The genes are TRBV9 and TRBJ1-5; D is unresolved. In germline, CDR1 is SGDLS, CDR2 YYNGEE. V was clipped by 0 bases and J by 6 bases, with 10 bases between them. The CDR3 is made up of 14 amino acids. The CDR3 DNA reads as TGTGCCAGCAGCGTAGCGGGTGATTTTCAGCCCCAGCATTTT. It encodes CASSVAGDFQPQHF.

V and J are TRBV6-6 and TRBJ2-2; TRBD1 aligns across 9 bases. After removal of 1 base from V and 7 bases from J, the junction contained 7 bases not matched to a gene. The CDR3 spans 16 residues. Germline CDR1 is MNHNY and CDR2 is SVGAGI (reference sequence). CDR3 protein: CASSYFPGQGIGELFF. Here the CDR3 DNA reads TGTGCCAGCAGTTACTTCCCGGGACAGGGTATCGGGGAGCTGTTTTTT.

V is TRBV7-2 and J is TRBJ2-5, with 7 positions matching TRBD1. CDR1 is SGHTA and CDR2 is FQGNSA in the germline V gene. V trimming: 5 bases; J trimming: 2 bases; junction bases outside the gene matches: 5. The CDR3 loop spans 14 amino acids. Written as DNA, the CDR3 is TGTGCCAGCAGCGCCAACAGGGGACAAGAGACCCAGTACTTC. Its translation: CASSANRGQETQYF.